This TCR beta chain was captured by sequencing in a study of human T cells and chemical hapten exposure. Across the study: Sensitization employed 2% DPC on approximately 2 cm by approximately 2 cm of upper inner arm skin. Small pooled library volume differences chiefly drove per-sample TCR yield variation. Study outcomes and limitations: Clustering by CDR3 similarity yielded significantly more large clusters from expanded TCRs than controls.

Germline assignment: CDR1 MNHNY and CDR2 SVGAGI (reference sequence). The CDR3 has 16 residues. V lost 2 bases, J lost 1 base, and 14 bases lay in between. To note about this clonotype: Its antigen is not known.

Time point described: patch test 3, about 24 weeks after DPC sensitization. Documented treatment: therapeutic diphenylcyclopropenone sensitization with weekly scalp DPC. Via MiXCR, TCRdb re-called the RACE reads, giving one row per CDR3 protein. The table has some 64,000 distinct CDR3 sequences, roughly 11% seen once. V gene TRBV6-6 combines with J gene TRBJ2-5, with D perhaps assigned TRBD1 or TRBD2 (5 bases each). Sequences were derived from whole blood, sampled in connection with sensitization to the hapten diphenylcyclopropenone (DPC). The sequence came from a woman aged 30 to 39 with alopecia areata. Some clones in this sample may be carry-over from other donors' samples. CDR3 loop: CASSYGGTWSQETQYF. Written as DNA, the CDR3 is TGTGCCAGCAGTTACGGGGGTACGTGGTCCCAAGAGACCCAGTACTTC.